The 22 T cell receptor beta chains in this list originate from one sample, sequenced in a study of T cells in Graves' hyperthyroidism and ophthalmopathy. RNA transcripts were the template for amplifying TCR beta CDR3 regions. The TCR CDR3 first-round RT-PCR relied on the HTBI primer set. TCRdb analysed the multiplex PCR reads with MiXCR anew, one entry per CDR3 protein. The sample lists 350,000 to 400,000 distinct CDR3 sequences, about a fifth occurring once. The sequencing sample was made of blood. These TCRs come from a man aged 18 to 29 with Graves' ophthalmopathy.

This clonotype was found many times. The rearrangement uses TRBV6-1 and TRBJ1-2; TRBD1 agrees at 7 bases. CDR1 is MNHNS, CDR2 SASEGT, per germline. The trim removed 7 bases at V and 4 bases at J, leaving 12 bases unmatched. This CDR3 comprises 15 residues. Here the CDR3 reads CASMGGQETFYGYTF. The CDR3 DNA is TGTGCCAGCATGGGCGGACAGGAGACCTTCTATGGCTACACCTTC.

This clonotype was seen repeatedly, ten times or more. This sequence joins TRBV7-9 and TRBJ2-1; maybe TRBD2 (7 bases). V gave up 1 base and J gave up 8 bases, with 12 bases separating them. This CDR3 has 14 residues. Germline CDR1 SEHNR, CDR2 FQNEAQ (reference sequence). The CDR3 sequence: CASSLEGGGHEQFF. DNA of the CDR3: TGTGCCAGCAGCTTAGAGGGGGGGGGCCATGAGCAGTTCTTC.

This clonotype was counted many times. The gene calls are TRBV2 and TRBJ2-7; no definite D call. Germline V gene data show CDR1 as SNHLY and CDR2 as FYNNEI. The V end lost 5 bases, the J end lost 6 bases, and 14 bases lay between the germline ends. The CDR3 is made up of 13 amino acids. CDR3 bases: TGTGCCAGCAGTAAAGGGTCAGGTGTCGAGCAGTACTTC. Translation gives CASSKGSGVEQYF.

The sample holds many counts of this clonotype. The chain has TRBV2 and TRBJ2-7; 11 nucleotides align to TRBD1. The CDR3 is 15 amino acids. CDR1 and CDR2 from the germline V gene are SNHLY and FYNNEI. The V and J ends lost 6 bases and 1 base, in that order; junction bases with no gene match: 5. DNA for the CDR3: TGTGCCAGCAGGCCCGGGACAGGGGGATCCTACGAGCAGTACTTC. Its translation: CASRPGTGGSYEQYF.

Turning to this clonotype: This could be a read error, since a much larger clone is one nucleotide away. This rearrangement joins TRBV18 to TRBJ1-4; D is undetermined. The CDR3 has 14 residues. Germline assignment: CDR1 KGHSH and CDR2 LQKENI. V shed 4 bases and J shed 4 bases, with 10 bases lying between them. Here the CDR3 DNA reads TGTGCCAGCTCACTGAGGGCAGATAATGAAAAACTGTTTTTT. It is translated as CASSLRADNEKLFF.

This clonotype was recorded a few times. The CDR3 DNA follows: TGCGCCAGCAGCCAAGGGGGGGGCGTTGGGGGCGCAGATACGCAGTATTTT. As protein: CASSQGGGVGGADTQYF. This chain uses TRBV4-1 with TRBJ2-3; TRBD2 might be the D (7 bases). Trimming cost V 1 base and J 4 bases, with 18 bases left between them. This CDR3 spans 17 amino acids. CDR1 and CDR2 from the germline V gene are MGHRA and YSYEKL.

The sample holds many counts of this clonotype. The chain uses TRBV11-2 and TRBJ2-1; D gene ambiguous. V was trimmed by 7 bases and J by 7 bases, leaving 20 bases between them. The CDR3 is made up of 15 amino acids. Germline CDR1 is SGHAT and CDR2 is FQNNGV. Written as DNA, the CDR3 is TGTGCCAGCAACTATGTGAGTGGCAAAGGGAATGAGCAGTTCTTC. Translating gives CASNYVSGKGNEQFF.

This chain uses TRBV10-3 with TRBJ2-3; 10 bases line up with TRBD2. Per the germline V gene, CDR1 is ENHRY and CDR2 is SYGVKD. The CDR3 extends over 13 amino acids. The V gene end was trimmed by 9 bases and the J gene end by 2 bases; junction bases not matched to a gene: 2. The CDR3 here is CAITSGNTDTQYF. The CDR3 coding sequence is TGTGCCATTACTAGCGGGAACACAGATACGCAGTATTTT.

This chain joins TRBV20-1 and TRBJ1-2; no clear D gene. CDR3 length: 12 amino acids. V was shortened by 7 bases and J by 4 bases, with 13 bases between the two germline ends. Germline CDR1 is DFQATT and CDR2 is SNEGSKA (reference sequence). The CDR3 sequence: CSGEDLGYGYTF. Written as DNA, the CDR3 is TGCAGTGGCGAGGACCTAGGCTATGGCTACACCTTC.

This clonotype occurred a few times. The DNA of the CDR3 is TGTGCCAGTAGTATCGACGGGAACTATGGCTACACCTTC. This sequence encodes CASSIDGNYGYTF. The gene calls are TRBV19 and TRBJ1-2; no firm D call. The CDR3 has 13 residues. The germline CDR1 and CDR2 sequences are LNHDA and SQIVND (reference sequence). The ends were cut back, 3 bases at V and 2 bases at J, with 7 bases in the middle.

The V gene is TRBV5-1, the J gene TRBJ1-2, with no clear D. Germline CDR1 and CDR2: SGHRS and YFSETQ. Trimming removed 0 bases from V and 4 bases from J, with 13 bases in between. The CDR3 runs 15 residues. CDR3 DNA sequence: TGCGCCAGCAGCTTGGAATGGCAATCGGGCTATGGCTACACCTTC. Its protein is CASSLEWQSGYGYTF.

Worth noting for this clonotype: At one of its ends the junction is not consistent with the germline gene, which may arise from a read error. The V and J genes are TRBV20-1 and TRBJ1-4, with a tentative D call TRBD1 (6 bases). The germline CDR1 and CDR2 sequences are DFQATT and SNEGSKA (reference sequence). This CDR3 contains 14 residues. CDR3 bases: TGCAGTGCTAGAGGACAGGAGGCGAATGAAGAACTGTTTTTT. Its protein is CSARGQEANEELFF.

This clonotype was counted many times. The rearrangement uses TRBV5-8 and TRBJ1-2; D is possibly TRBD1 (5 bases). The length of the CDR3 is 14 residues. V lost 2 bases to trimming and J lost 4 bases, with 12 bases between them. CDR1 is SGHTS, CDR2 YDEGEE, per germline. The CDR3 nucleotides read TGTGCCAGCAGCTTCACAGGACGCTCCTATGGCTACACCTTC. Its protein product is CASSFTGRSYGYTF.

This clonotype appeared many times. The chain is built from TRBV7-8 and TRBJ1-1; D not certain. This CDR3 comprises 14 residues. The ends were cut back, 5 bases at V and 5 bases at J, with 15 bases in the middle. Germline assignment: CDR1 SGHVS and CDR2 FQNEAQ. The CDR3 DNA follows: TGTGCCAGCAGCCCCCTGTTAAAGACGACTGAAGCTTTCTTT. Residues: CASSPLLKTTEAFF.

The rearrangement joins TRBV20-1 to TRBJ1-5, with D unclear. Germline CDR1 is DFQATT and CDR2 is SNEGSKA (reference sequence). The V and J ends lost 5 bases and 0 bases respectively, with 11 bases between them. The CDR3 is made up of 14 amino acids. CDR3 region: CSARRQYSNQPQHF. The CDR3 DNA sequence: TGCAGTGCTCGTCGACAATATAGCAATCAGCCCCAGCATTTT.

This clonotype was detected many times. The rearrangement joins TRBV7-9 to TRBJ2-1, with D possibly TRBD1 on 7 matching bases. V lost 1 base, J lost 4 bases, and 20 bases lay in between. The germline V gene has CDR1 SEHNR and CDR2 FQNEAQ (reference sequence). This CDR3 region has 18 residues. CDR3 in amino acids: CASSLEQGSGGSYNEQFF. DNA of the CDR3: TGTGCCAGCAGCTTAGAACAGGGGTCCGGGGGCTCGTACAATGAGCAGTTCTTC.

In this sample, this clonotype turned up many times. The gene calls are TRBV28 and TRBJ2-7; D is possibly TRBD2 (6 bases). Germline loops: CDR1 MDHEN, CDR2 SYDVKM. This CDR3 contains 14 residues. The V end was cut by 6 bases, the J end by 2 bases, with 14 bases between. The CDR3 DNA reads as TGTGCCAGCAGCTCCACTCGGGGGACCTACGAGCAGTACTTC. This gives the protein CASSSTRGTYEQYF.

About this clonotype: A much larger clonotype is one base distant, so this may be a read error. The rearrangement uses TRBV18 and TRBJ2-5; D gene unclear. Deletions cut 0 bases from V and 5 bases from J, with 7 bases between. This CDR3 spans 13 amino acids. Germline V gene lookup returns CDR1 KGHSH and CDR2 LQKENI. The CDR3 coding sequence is TGTGCCAGCTCACCACCGGGGTCGGAGACCCAGTACTTC. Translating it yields CASSPPGSETQYF.

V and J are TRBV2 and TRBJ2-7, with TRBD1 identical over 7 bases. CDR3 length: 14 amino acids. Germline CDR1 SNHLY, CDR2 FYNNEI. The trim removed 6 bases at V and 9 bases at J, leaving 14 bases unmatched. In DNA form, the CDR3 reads TGTGCCAGCAGGAAAGACAGGGCGTACGTTGGGCAGTACTTC. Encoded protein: CASRKDRAYVGQYF.

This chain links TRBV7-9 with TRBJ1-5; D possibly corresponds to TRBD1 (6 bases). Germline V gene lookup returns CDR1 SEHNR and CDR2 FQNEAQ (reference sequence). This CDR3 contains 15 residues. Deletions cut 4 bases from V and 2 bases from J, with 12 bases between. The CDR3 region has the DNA TGTGCCAGCAGCTCGGCGGGGGGCGGCAATCAGCCCCAGCATTTT. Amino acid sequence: CASSSAGGGNQPQHF.

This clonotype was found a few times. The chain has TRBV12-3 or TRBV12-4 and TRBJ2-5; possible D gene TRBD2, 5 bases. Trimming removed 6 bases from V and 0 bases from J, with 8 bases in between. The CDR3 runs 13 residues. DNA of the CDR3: TGTGCCAGCAGATTACTAGACCAAGAGACCCAGTACTTC. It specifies CASRLLDQETQYF.

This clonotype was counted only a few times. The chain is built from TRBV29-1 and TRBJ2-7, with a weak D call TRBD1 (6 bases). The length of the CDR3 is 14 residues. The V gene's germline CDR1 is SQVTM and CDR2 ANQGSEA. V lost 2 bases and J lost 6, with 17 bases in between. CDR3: CSVESQGSGSEQYF. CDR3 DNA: TGCAGCGTTGAATCTCAGGGGTCTGGGAGCGAGCAGTACTTC.